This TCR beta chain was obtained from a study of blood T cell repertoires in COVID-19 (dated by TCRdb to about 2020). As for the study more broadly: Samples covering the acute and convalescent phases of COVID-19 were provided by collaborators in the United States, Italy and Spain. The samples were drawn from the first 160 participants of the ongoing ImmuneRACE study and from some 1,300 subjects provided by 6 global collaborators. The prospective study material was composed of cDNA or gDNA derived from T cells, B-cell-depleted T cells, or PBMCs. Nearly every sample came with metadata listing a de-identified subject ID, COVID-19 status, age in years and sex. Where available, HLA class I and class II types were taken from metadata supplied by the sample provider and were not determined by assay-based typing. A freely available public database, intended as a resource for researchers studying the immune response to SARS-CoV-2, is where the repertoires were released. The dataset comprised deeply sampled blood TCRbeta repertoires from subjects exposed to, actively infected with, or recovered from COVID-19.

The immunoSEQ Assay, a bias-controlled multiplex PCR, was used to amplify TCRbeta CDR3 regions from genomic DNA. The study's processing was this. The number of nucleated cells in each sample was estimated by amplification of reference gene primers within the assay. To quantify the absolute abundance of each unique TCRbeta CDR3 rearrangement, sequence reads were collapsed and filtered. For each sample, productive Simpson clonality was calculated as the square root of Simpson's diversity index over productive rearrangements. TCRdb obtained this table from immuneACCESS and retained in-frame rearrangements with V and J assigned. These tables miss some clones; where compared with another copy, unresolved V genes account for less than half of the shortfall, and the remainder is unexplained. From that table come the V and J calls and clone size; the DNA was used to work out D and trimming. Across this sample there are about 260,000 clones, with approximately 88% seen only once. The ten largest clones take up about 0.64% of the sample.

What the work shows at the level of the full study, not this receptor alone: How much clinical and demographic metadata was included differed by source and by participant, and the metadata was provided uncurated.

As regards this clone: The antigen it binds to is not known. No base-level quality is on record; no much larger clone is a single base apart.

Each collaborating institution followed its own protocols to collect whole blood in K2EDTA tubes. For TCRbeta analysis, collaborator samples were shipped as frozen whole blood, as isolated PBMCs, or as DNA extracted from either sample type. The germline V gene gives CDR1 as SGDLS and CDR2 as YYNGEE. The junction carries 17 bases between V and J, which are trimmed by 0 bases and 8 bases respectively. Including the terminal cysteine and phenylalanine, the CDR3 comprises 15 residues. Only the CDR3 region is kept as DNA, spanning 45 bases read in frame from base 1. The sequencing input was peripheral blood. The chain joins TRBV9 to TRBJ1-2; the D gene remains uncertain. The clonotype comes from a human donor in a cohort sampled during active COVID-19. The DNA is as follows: TGTGCCAGCAGCGTAGGGGTGGCCACGGTGGGCGGCTACACCTTC. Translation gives CASSVGVATVGGYTF.